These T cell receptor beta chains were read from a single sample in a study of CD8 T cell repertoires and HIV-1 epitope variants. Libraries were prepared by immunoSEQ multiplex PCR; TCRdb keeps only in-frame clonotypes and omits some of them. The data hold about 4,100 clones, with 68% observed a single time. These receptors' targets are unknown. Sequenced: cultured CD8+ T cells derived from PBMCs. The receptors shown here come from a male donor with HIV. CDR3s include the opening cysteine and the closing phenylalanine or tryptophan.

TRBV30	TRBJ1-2	CAWSFTGEDYGYTF
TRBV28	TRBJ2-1	CASSLEGLAGEGAGDEQFF
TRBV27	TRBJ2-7	CASSPRLGDLYEQYF
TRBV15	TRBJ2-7	CATSTARGAVYEQYF
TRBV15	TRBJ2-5	CATSRGVTGTGRQETQYF
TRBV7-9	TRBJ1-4	CASSPGTGIVTNEKLFF
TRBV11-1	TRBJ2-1	CASSNPRTSGSPYNNEQFF
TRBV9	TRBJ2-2	CASSPDTPSTGELFF
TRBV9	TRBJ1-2	CASTTTGQSSNYGYTF
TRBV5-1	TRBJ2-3	CASSLETGGNTDTQYF
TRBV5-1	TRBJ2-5	CASSLAGQQETQYF
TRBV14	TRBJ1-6	CASSQTGYGSPLHF
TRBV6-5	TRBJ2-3	CASSYSLAGVADTQYF
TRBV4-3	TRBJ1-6	CASSQDRQAGSYNSPLHF
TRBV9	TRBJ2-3	CASSSTSGADTQYF
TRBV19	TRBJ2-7	CASSGPGPLYEQYF
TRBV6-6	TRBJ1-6	CASSPTRSSYNSPLHF
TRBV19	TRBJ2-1	CASIGGFYNEQFF
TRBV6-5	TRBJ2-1	CASSLGAGGQFF
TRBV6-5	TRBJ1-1	CASSYSGGDTEAFF
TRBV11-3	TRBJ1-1	CASSLGAYTEAFF
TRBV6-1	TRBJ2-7	CASSEHGTSGTYEQYF
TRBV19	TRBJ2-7	CASKIAGEPGEQYF
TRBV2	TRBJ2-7	CASSEAGQGAWEQYF
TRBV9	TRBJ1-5	CASSVGGTNQPQHF
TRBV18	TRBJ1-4	CASSPGQGAEYLFF
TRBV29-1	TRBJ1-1	CSVEGSTEAFF
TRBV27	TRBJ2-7	CASSLRLTSGTYEQYF
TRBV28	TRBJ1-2	CASSQRGLGYTF
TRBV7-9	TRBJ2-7	CASTSGGPHEQYF
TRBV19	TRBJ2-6	CASNQVASFSGANVLTF
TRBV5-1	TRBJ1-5	CASSLEGTNQPQHF
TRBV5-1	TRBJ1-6	CASSLAPGGNSPLHF
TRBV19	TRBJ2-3	CASSPPGWEPLDTQYF
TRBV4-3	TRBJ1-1	CASSQERGLRAEAFF
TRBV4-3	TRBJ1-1	CASSQEPMNTEAFF
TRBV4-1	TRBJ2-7	CASSQGDRGHYEQYF
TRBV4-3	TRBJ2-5	CASSQDLSSGETQYF
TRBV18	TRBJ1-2	CASSPPITGNYGYTF
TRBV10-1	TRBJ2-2	CASSPGQKNTGELFF
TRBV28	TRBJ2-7	CASSQDWLPGAYF
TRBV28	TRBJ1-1	CASSQQGLATEAFF
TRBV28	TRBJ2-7	CASSWIDSPYEQYF
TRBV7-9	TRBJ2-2	CASSHIKGRDTGELFF
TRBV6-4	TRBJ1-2	CASREDRAGHGYGYTF
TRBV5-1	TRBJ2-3	CASSLGGGADTQYF
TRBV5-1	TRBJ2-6	CASSFEPSGANVLTF
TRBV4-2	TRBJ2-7	CASSQEGGQGPYEQYF
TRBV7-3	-	CASSFLSGVESYNEQFF
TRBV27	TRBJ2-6	CASRPSPAAGANVLTF
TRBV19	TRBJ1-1	CATDLSGTEAFF
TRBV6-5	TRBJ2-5	CATRDGGQETQYF
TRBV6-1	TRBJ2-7	CASSDWTSEIYEQYF
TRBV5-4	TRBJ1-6	CASSQAQGESPLHF
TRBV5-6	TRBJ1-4	CASSLGGAKLFF
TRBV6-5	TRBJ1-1	CASSSRVGDTEAFF
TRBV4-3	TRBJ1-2	CASSQDLEGRGMGYGYTF